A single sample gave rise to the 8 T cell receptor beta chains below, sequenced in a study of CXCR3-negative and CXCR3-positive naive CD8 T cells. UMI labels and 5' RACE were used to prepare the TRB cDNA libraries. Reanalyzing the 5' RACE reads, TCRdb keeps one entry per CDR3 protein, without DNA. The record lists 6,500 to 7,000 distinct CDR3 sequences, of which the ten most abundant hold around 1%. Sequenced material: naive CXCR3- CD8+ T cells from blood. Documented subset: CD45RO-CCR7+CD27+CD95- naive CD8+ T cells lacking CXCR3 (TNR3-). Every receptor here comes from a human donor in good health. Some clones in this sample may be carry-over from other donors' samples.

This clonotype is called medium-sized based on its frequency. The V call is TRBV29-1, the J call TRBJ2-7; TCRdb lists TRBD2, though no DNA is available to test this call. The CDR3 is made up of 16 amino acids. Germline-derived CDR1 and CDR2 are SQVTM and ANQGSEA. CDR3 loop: CSVEGLASGRVYEQYF.

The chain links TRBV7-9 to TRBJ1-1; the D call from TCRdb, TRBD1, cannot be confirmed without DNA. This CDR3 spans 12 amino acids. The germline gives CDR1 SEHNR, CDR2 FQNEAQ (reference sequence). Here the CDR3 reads CASSLGPGEAFF.

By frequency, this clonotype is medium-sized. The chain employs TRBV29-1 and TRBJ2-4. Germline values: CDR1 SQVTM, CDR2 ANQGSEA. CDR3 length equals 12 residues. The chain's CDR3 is CSVTIAKNIQYF.

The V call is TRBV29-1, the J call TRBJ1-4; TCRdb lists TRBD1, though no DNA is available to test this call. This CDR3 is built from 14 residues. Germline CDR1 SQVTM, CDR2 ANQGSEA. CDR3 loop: CSAGTGDGYEKLFF.

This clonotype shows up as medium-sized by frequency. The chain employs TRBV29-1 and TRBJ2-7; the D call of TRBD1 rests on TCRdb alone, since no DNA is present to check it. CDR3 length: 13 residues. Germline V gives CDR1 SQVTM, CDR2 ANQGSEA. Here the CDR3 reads CSVVRGQTYEQYF.

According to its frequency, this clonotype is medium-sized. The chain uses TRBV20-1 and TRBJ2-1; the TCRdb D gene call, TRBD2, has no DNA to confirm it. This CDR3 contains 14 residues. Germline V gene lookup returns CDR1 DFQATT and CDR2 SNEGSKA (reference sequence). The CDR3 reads CSADIAGGFNEQFF.

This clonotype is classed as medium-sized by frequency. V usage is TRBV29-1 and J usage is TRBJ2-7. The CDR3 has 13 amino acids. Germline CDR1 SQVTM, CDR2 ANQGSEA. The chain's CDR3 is CSVVGQGAYEQYF.

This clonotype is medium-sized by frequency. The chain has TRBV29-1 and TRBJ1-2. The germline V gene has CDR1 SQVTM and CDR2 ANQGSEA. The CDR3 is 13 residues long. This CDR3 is CSVPPTLDYGYTF.